This entry features one TCR beta chain sequence. The CDR3 consists of 16 residues. V gave up 0 bases and J gave up 7 bases; unmatched junction bases: 3. Looked up from germline, CDR1 is SGDLS and CDR2 is YYNGEE. This entry belongs to a study of control samples from healthy donors and cancer patients. Libraries were prepared by immunoSEQ multiplex PCR; TCRdb keeps only in-frame clonotypes and omits some of them. The sample records 160,000 or so clones, roughly 94% being singletons. The material sequenced was blood. The chain couples TRBV9 to TRBJ2-2; TRBD2 aligns across 13 bases. This clonotype originated in a woman in her 40s in good health. The CDR3 here is CASSVVGTSGIGELFF. As DNA, the CDR3 is TGTGCCAGCAGCGTAGTCGGGACTAGCGGGATCGGGGAGCTGTTTTTT. The full variable domain, its missing parts supplied by reference TRBV9 and TRBJ2-2, is DSGVTQTPKHLITATGQRVTLRCSPRSGDLSVYWYQQSLDQGLQFLIQYYNGEERAKGNILERFSAQQFPDLHSELNLSSLELGDSALYFCASSVVGTSGIGELFFGEGSRLTVL.